This is a list of T cell receptor beta chains from one sample in a study of T cell repertoires in cytomegalovirus infection. Their recognized antigens are unknown. Using its own MiXCR run on the reads, TCRdb lists one record per CDR3 protein. The sample lists approximately 770,000 distinct CDR3 sequences, 25% to 35% occurring once. Source: cultured CD8+ T cells from PBMCs, taken from culture after CMV antigen stimulation. These TCRs come from a human donor in good health (CMV status not recorded). Some clones in this sample may be carry-over from other donors' samples. The CDR3 runs from the conserved cysteine through the conserved F or W. Each record gives: J gene, clone size, D gene, V gene, CDR3 DNA, CDR3 protein. D genes are given only for firm matches. Clone size is shown for a subset of rows, as once, few, many or a class of expanded clone.

J: TRBJ1-4
size: few
D: NA
V: TRBV4-1
DNA: TGCGCCAGCAGCCCGGGCATAACTAATGAAAAACTGTTTTTT
CDR3: CASSPGITNEKLFF

J: TRBJ1-5
size: few
D: NA
V: TRBV15
DNA: TGTGCCACCAGCAGAGACCTCGACACAATCTATCAGCCCCAGCATTTT
CDR3: CATSRDLDTIYQPQHF

J: TRBJ2-2
size: few
D: TRBD1
V: TRBV7-3
DNA: TGTGCCAGCAGCGAGGGGGCTGGGGAGCTGTTTTTT
CDR3: CASSEGAGELFF

J: TRBJ1-1
size: many
D: NA
V: TRBV7-9
DNA: TGTGCCAGCAGCTTATCGCGGGAGAACACTGAAGCTTTCTTT
CDR3: CASSLSRENTEAFF

J: TRBJ2-2
size: few
D: NA
V: TRBV19
DNA: TGTGCCAGCACAGGGAAGGGGAACACCGGGGAGCTGTTTTTT
CDR3: CASTGKGNTGELFF

J: TRBJ1-1
size: many
D: NA
V: TRBV7-9
DNA: TGTGCCAGCCATATTAGTCGCACTGAAGCTTTCTTT
CDR3: CASHISRTEAFF

J: TRBJ2-1
size: few
D: TRBD2
V: TRBV20-1
DNA: TGCAGTGCTAGAGATCCCGGGACTAGCGGGGTTCTCTTCAGCAGTGAGCAGTTCTTC
CDR3: CSARDPGTSGVLFSSEQFF

J: TRBJ2-3
size: NA
D: TRBD1
V: TRBV11-2
DNA: TGTGCCAGCAGCTTCCCGGACAGGGGCGCACCAGATACGCAGTATTTT
CDR3: CASSFPDRGAPDTQYF

J: TRBJ1-2
size: NA
D: NA
V: TRBV9
DNA: TGTGCCAGCAGCGTTAACGGGGGGTATAACTATGGCTACACCTTC
CDR3: CASSVNGGYNYGYTF

J: TRBJ2-2
size: few
D: NA
V: TRBV12-3/TRBV12-4
DNA: TGTGCCAGCAGTGAATCGGCGGCTACCGGGGAGCTGTTTTTT
CDR3: CASSESAATGELFF

J: TRBJ2-4
size: few
D: NA
V: TRBV19
DNA: TGTGCCAGTAGTCCAAGAGATGAACCGAGGGAGCGACCGGACTTAGCCAAAAACATTCAGTACTTC
CDR3: CASSPRDEPRERPDLAKNIQYF

J: TRBJ1-5
size: many
D: NA
V: TRBV12-3/TRBV12-4
DNA: TGTGCCAGCAGTTTCCTTGAAGCCTACGACAGGTTCAATCAGCCCCAGCATTTT
CDR3: CASSFLEAYDRFNQPQHF

J: TRBJ1-1
size: many
D: NA
V: TRBV27
DNA: TGTGCCAGCAGTAGGGAGGGGAACACTGAAGCTTTCTTT
CDR3: CASSREGNTEAFF

J: TRBJ2-3
size: NA
D: TRBD2
V: TRBV6-2/TRBV6-3
DNA: TGTGCCAGCAGACGCTACCAGACTAGCGCCAAATTGGATACGCAGTATTTT
CDR3: CASRRYQTSAKLDTQYF

J: TRBJ2-3
size: few
D: NA
V: TRBV7-9
DNA: TGTGCCAGCAGCCCCCCTGAGGGGTCTAGCACAGATACGCAGTATTTT
CDR3: CASSPPEGSSTDTQYF

J: TRBJ2-2
size: NA
D: NA
V: TRBV6-5
DNA: TGTGCCAGCAGTTACGCCGACATGGGTGCCGGGGAGCTGTTTTTT
CDR3: CASSYADMGAGELFF

J: TRBJ2-1
size: NA
D: NA
V: TRBV4-2
DNA: TGTGCCAGCAGCCAAGGGGGAGGGGGTAATGAGCAGTTCTTC
CDR3: CASSQGGGGNEQFF

J: TRBJ1-1
size: few
D: NA
V: TRBV7-4
DNA: TGTGCCACCCGGGAGGGGAACACTGAAGCTTTCTTT
CDR3: CATREGNTEAFF

J: TRBJ1-2
size: once
D: NA
V: TRBV29-1
DNA: TGCAGCGTTGAGGAGCCCGACGGCTACACCTTC
CDR3: CSVEEPDGYTF

J: TRBJ2-5
size: NA
D: TRBD2
V: TRBV15
DNA: TGTGCCACCAGCAGAGAGAGGACTAGCGGGGGAGAGACCCAGTACTTC
CDR3: CATSRERTSGGETQYF

J: TRBJ2-3
size: NA
D: NA
V: TRBV7-9
DNA: TGTGCCAGCAGCCCTCCCCAAGGGAGCACAGATACGCAGTATTTT
CDR3: CASSPPQGSTDTQYF

J: TRBJ2-7
size: NA
D: NA
V: TRBV15
DNA: TGTGCCACCAGCGCCAGATCTGACATGGCCCCCGAGCAGTACTTC
CDR3: CATSARSDMAPEQYF

J: TRBJ2-7
size: few
D: NA
V: TRBV7-9
DNA: TGTGCCAGCAGCTTAGGGGGCGTTAAAACATCCTACGAGCAGTACTTC
CDR3: CASSLGGVKTSYEQYF

J: TRBJ1-1
size: NA
D: NA
V: TRBV12-3/TRBV12-4
DNA: TGTGCCAGCAGTGATCGACTAAAAAACATGAACACTGAAGCTTTCTTT
CDR3: CASSDRLKNMNTEAFF

J: TRBJ1-3
size: NA
D: NA
V: TRBV4-2
DNA: TGTGCCAGCAGCCAAATCGGGGGAACTGGAAACACCATATATTTT
CDR3: CASSQIGGTGNTIYF

J: TRBJ1-2
size: NA
D: NA
V: TRBV28
DNA: TGTGCCAGCAGTTTAAAGGCGTACTCCTATGGCTACACCTTC
CDR3: CASSLKAYSYGYTF

J: TRBJ2-7
size: many
D: NA
V: TRBV7-9
DNA: TGTGCCAGCAGTGTTGTGGGGGGCTTCGGGGAGCAGTACTTC
CDR3: CASSVVGGFGEQYF